Listed here are 24 T cell receptor beta chains from one sample, sequenced in a study of T cells in Graves' hyperthyroidism and ophthalmopathy. Amplified TCR beta CDR3 regions came from RNA transcripts. During a first-round RT-PCR of the TCR CDR3, the HTBI primer set was used. TCRdb redid the calling of the multiplex PCR reads with MiXCR, one entry per CDR3 protein. The sample shows about 52,000 distinct CDR3 sequences, 48% of them seen only once. The source material was blood. The receptors here all came from a woman in her 50s with Graves' ophthalmopathy.

This clonotype was recorded many times. Possible read error: a much larger clone is one base away. The genes are TRBV19 and TRBJ2-7; D might be TRBD1 or TRBD2, each matching 5 bases. The germline CDR1 and CDR2 sequences are LNHDA and SQIVND (reference sequence). The CDR3 totals 14 residues. V dropped 4 bases and J dropped 2 bases, with 12 bases sitting between them. CDR3 nucleotide sequence: TGTGCCAGTAGTAAGGGACGAAATGCCTACGAGCAGTACTTC. Translated, it gives CASSKGRNAYEQYF.

This clonotype has at least ten counts. This chain connects TRBV19 to TRBJ2-1; TRBD1 matches 7 bases. Germline CDR1 reads LNHDA; CDR2 reads SQIVND (reference sequence). J lost 8 bases, V lost 4 bases, and 11 bases had no gene match. This CDR3 has 15 amino acids. In DNA form, the CDR3 reads TGTGCCAGTAGTAAGAGACAGGGCCCTGGCGATGAGCAGTTCTTC. Translating it yields CASSKRQGPGDEQFF.

Notes on this clonotype: At one end the junction does not follow the germline gene, possibly because of a read error. The V and J genes are TRBV10-3 and TRBJ1-1, with a weak D call TRBD1 (5 bases). This CDR3 has 16 residues. The germline V gene encodes CDR1 ENHRY and CDR2 SYGVKD. CDR3 bases: TGTGCCACCAGTGAGTGGGGGTTGACAGCCGGCACGGAAGCTTTCTTT. Translating it yields CATSEWGLTAGTEAFF.

About this clonotype itself: The missing conserved phenylalanine or tryptophan at the end of this CDR3 makes a read error likely. The chain employs TRBV5-5 and TRBJ1-5, with D hard to call. This CDR3 contains 13 residues. Trimming left V 4 bases short and J 7 bases short, with 12 bases between. Germline CDR1 is SGHKS and CDR2 is YYEKEE (reference sequence). The CDR3 is CASSGSPGQPQHL. CDR3 in DNA: TGTGCCAGCAGCGGGAGCCCGGGACAGCCCCAGCATTTG.

This clonotype was observed many times. This rearrangement joins TRBV5-6 to TRBJ2-5; D is ambiguous. V shed 4 bases and J shed 5 bases, with 12 bases lying between them. The length of the CDR3 is 13 residues. The germline CDR1 and CDR2 sequences are SGHDT and YYEEEE. The CDR3 reads CASSVTVPETQYF. Here the CDR3 DNA reads TGTGCCAGCAGCGTGACGGTTCCTGAGACCCAGTACTTC. The full variable domain, in which reference TRBV5-6 and TRBJ2-5 provide the parts outside the CDR3, is DAGVTQSPTHLIKTRGQQVTLRCSPKSGHDTVSWYQQALGQGPQFIFQYYEEEERQRGNFPDRFSGHQFPNYSSELNVNALLLGDSALYLCASSVTVPETQYFGPGTRLLVL.

This clonotype was recorded many times. This chain joins TRBV12-3 or TRBV12-4 and TRBJ1-5, with D unclear. The CDR3 consists of 14 residues. V was clipped by 5 bases and J by 0 bases, with 8 bases between them. DNA of the CDR3: TGTGCCAGCAGTACCCACTATAGCAATCAGCCCCAGCATTTT. This encodes CASSTHYSNQPQHF.

The chain carries TRBV5-5 and TRBJ2-5; 8 nucleotides agree with TRBD1. The length of the CDR3 is 12 residues. Germline loops: CDR1 SGHKS, CDR2 YYEKEE (reference sequence). V lost 6 bases to trimming and J lost 5 bases; unmatched junction nucleotides: 3. DNA for the CDR3: TGTGCCAGCAACGGACAGGGTGAGACCCAGTACTTC. This encodes CASNGQGETQYF.

This clonotype was detected ten times or more. The chain recombines TRBV5-1 with TRBJ1-4, with D possibly TRBD1 on 5 matching bases. The CDR3 runs 14 residues. Between the trimmed V and J ends, which lost 4 bases and 8 bases, there was a span of 15 bases. CDR1 is SGHRS, CDR2 YFSETQ, per germline. The CDR3 DNA sequence: TGCGCCAGCAGCCCGGGGGTCCCGAAAGAAAAACTGTTTTTT. It yields the protein CASSPGVPKEKLFF.

This clonotype was observed a handful of times. This sequence joins TRBV27 and TRBJ2-5; TRBD2 might be the D (5 bases). Trimming left V 10 bases short and J 5 bases short, with 20 bases between. CDR1 MNHEY and CDR2 SMNVEV come from the germline V gene (reference sequence). The CDR3 consists of 14 residues. The CDR3 sequence: CATAPGISGETQYF. The CDR3, as DNA: TGTGCCACTGCTCCGGGGATCTCTGGGGAGACCCAGTACTTC.

This clonotype was seen ten or more times. The rearrangement uses TRBV7-2 and TRBJ2-7; 8 nucleotides match TRBD1. The CDR3 sequence is 17 residues long. Trimming at V came to 0 bases and at J to 2 bases, leaving 9 bases not matched to a gene. CDR1 and CDR2 from the germline V gene are SGHTA and FQGNSA. CDR3 sequence: CASSLAIQGDLTYEQYF. CDR3 nucleotides: TGTGCCAGCAGCTTAGCGATACAGGGGGATTTAACCTACGAGCAGTACTTC.

This clonotype was detected ten times or more. This chain links TRBV5-1 with TRBJ1-4; D ambiguous. Germline assignment: CDR1 SGHRS and CDR2 YFSETQ. V was pared by 1 base and J by 7 bases, with 11 bases between. The CDR3 totals 14 residues. CDR3 sequence: CASSLNGLGEKLFF. DNA of the CDR3: TGCGCCAGCAGCTTGAACGGGCTGGGTGAAAAACTGTTTTTT. The complete variable domain, with remaining parts taken from reference TRBV5-1 and TRBJ1-4, reads KAGVTQTPRYLIKTRGQQVTLSCSPISGHRSVSWYQQTPGQGLQFLFEYFSETQRNKGNFPGRFSGRQFSNSRSEMNVSTLELGDSALYLCASSLNGLGEKLFFGSGTQLSVL.

This clonotype was seen at least ten times. V is TRBV20-1 and J is TRBJ2-1; 8 nucleotides align to TRBD2. The V segment lost 3 bases and the J segment 8 bases; nucleotides outside the gene matches: 12. Germline loops: CDR1 DFQATT, CDR2 SNEGSKA (reference sequence). This CDR3 region has 15 residues. The CDR3 bases are TGCAGTGCTAGTTCACGGGGGGGCGCCGGGGATGAGCAGTTCTTC. Encoded protein: CSASSRGGAGDEQFF.

The chain links TRBV2 to TRBJ1-3; D ambiguous. Germline loops: CDR1 SNHLY, CDR2 FYNNEI. This CDR3 has 14 residues. Trimming cost V 3 bases and J 7 bases, with 13 bases left between them. CDR3 sequence: CASSDSPTVNTIYF. CDR3 DNA: TGTGCCAGCAGTGATTCCCCGACGGTGAACACCATATATTTT.

This clonotype has only one observation. The CDR3 ends on some other residue instead of the conserved phenylalanine or tryptophan, so this is likely a read error. The chain joins TRBV19 to TRBJ2-7; D uncertain. Per the germline V gene, CDR1 is LNHDA and CDR2 is SQIVND (reference sequence). V gave up 11 bases and J gave up 5 bases, with 10 bases separating them. The CDR3 has 10 amino acids. The CDR3 sequence is CAGIKDEQYS. The CDR3, as DNA: TGTGCCGGTATCAAAGACGAGCAGTACTCC.

In this sample, this clonotype turned up many times. The gene calls are TRBV3-1 and TRBJ2-3; a possible D gene is TRBD1 (6 bases). This CDR3 is built from 12 residues. V was clipped by 0 bases and J by 10 bases, with 8 bases between them. Germline-derived CDR1 and CDR2 are LGHDT and YNNKEL (reference sequence). The CDR3 sequence is CASSQEPGAQYF. CDR3 DNA: TGTGCCAGCAGCCAAGAACCAGGGGCGCAGTATTTT.

This clonotype was observed many times. This chain links TRBV9 with TRBJ2-3, with D perhaps given as TRBD1 or TRBD2 (5 bases each). The V end was cut by 0 bases, the J end by 4 bases, with 15 bases between. The CDR3 runs 16 residues. Germline values: CDR1 SGDLS, CDR2 YYNGEE. CDR3 sequence: CASSVDGTPFPDTQYF. In DNA, the CDR3 is TGTGCCAGCAGCGTAGACGGGACCCCCTTCCCAGATACGCAGTATTTT.

The J gene is TRBJ2-6, the V gene TRBV6-1; the match to TRBD1 covers 8 bases. Germline V gene sequence: CDR1 MNHNS, CDR2 SASEGT. With 5 bases clipped from V and 4 bases from J, the junction kept 10 bases outside the gene matches. The CDR3 runs 17 residues. The CDR3 region has the DNA TGTGCCAGCAGTTACTCGTTGGGACAGGTAGGGGCCAACGTCCTGACTTTC. Its protein product is CASSYSLGQVGANVLTF.

The J gene is TRBJ2-7, the V gene TRBV15; unclear D gene. CDR3 length: 14 amino acids. V was cut by 3 bases and J by 1 base, with 10 bases left in between. Germline values: CDR1 LNHNV, CDR2 YYDKDF (reference sequence). The CDR3, as DNA: TGTGCCACCAGCAGCCGGGTTTCATCCTACGAGCAGTACTTC. This gives the protein CATSSRVSSYEQYF.

This clonotype has at least ten counts. The chain uses TRBV20-1 and TRBJ2-5; 8 nucleotides line up with TRBD2. The CDR3 runs to 16 residues. Germline CDR1 reads DFQATT; CDR2 reads SNEGSKA (reference sequence). J was trimmed by 4 bases and V by 0 bases; bases with no gene match: 10. The CDR3 reads CSARETSGQTLETQYF. The CDR3 DNA follows: TGCAGTGCTAGAGAAACTAGCGGACAAACCTTAGAGACCCAGTACTTC.

This clonotype was seen a handful of times. This chain joins TRBV3-1 and TRBJ2-5; D is unresolved. Germline CDR1 LGHDT, CDR2 YNNKEL (reference sequence). The CDR3 covers 16 residues. Trimming removed 2 bases at V and 2 bases at J, with 15 bases between. The CDR3 loop reads CASSQPGRKIQETQYF. CDR3 in DNA: TGTGCCAGCAGCCAACCGGGTCGAAAAATTCAAGAGACCCAGTACTTC.

The sample holds many counts of this clonotype. The V and J genes are TRBV7-9 and TRBJ2-1; the D is unclear. Germline loops: CDR1 SEHNR, CDR2 FQNEAQ (reference sequence). With 3 bases removed from V and 3 bases from J, the gap between germline ends came to 18 bases. The CDR3 extends over 17 amino acids. CDR3 bases: TGTGCCAGCAGCTTTCCGGCGATGTGGCAGAACTACAATGAGCAGTTCTTC. The encoded protein is CASSFPAMWQNYNEQFF.

This clonotype has only a few counts. This chain joins TRBV7-3 and TRBJ1-6, with 7 bases lining up with TRBD1. The CDR3 covers 18 residues. Germline assignment: CDR1 SGHTA and CDR2 FQGTGA. V was clipped by 5 bases and J by 7 bases; unmatched bases: 17. The CDR3 DNA reads as TGTGCCAGCAGCCAATACAGGGGAAGCAACGATCCCAATTCACCCCTCCACTTT. It yields the protein CASSQYRGSNDPNSPLHF.

This clonotype was seen ten or more times. This chain uses TRBV2 with TRBJ2-5; TRBD2 agrees at 8 bases. The CDR3 spans 14 residues. Germline V gene data show CDR1 as SNHLY and CDR2 as FYNNEI. Trimming took 4 bases from V and 5 from J; bases not matched to a gene: 6. The CDR3 DNA is TGTGCCAGCAGTGCCGGGGGGGCAGTGGAGACCCAGTACTTC. As protein: CASSAGGAVETQYF.

This clonotype was seen once. The chain combines TRBV20-1 with TRBJ2-7; TRBD1 aligns across 11 bases. Per the germline V gene, CDR1 is DFQATT and CDR2 is SNEGSKA (reference sequence). After removal of 1 base from V and 4 bases from J, the junction contained 6 bases not matched to a gene. The CDR3 extends over 15 amino acids. The DNA for the CDR3 is TGCAGTGCTAGAGCCCCGGGACAGGGGGGTTACGAGCAGTACTTC. It specifies CSARAPGQGGYEQYF.